This TCR beta chain stems from a study of OX40 agonist ivuxolimab in advanced cancers. About the study: Ivuxolimab was delivered to patients intravenously every 2 weeks at doses spanning 0.01 to 10 mg/kg. Prior anti-PD-1, anti-PD-L1 or anti-CTLA-4 therapy did not bar entry, and more than 35% had some. Overall study results and limits: At 0.1 to 3.0 mg/kg, CD4+ and CD8+ blood T cells expanded clonally by week 6.

The CDR3 is 13 amino acids. Per germline, CDR1 SGHRS and CDR2 YFSETQ. V was pared by 3 bases and J by 2 bases, with 8 bases between. Profiled with immunoSEQ multiplex PCR; TCRdb holds only in-frame clones, not every one. Among around 61,000 clones listed, 82% were seen once. For this clone: Its target is not known.

The rearrangement uses TRBV5-1 and TRBJ1-2; TRBD1 is a possible D gene (6 bases). This clonotype originated in an adult with an advanced solid tumor such as melanoma, head and neck, liver or kidney cancer. Specimen: CD4+ or CD8+ T cells sorted from blood, collected in a trial of the OX40 agonist ivuxolimab. The CDR3 sequence: CASSWTANYGYTF. Written as DNA, the CDR3 is TGCGCCAGCAGCTGGACAGCAAACTATGGCTACACCTTC.